The 9 T cell receptor beta chains below all came from one sample that was sequenced in a study of tumor-infiltrating lymphocytes in primary liver carcinoma. The researchers produced TCR beta cDNA from around 500 ng total RNA with a constant-region primer. What produced the TCR beta libraries was three nested multiplex PCR rounds using slightly modified ARM-PCR. PCR rounds one and two used TRBV1-TRBV30 forward primers with a C-beta reverse primer for roughly 10 cycles each. Each CDR3 protein gets one entry after TCRdb re-called the multiplex PCR reads with MiXCR. In the table there are over 250,000 distinct CDR3 sequences, 50% to 60% of which are singletons. The blood RNA (from unsorted whole blood) was obtained, and germline DNA was also extracted. The sample taken for sequencing was peripheral blood. The receptors shown here come from a woman aged 25-40 years with primary liver carcinoma and hepatitis B virus infection.

This clonotype was seen more than once but under ten times. The rearrangement uses TRBV6-6 and TRBJ2-1; no clear D gene. V shed 7 bases and J shed 5 bases, with 15 bases lying between them. In germline, CDR1 is MNHNY, CDR2 SVGAGI (reference sequence). The CDR3 spans 14 residues. CDR3 in amino acids: CASNRPGRDNEQFF. The CDR3 bases are TGTGCCAGCAATCGGCCGGGTCGGGACAATGAGCAGTTCTTC.

As for this clonotype: The CDR3 ends on some other residue instead of the conserved phenylalanine or tryptophan, so this is likely a read error. Because the CDR3's place on the DNA is in doubt, the DNA is left out and the CDR3 is given as listed by TCRdb. V usage is TRBV12-3 or TRBV12-4 and J usage is TRBJ2-1; the table names TRBD1, a call not compared with the DNA. Termini included, the CDR3 measures 12 amino acids. CDR3 protein: CANSRPGQGLRL.

The chain combines TRBV29-1 with TRBJ2-3; D is perhaps TRBD2 (6 bases). This CDR3 comprises 14 residues. Per the germline V gene, CDR1 is SQVTM and CDR2 is ANQGSEA. CDR3 DNA sequence: TGCTGCGCCGATACCGGGAGAGCCACAGATACGCAGTATTTT. Protein product: CCADTGRATDTQYF.

About this clonotype: This clone may be a read error of a much larger clone one base away. This chain connects TRBV12-3 or TRBV12-4 to TRBJ2-1; D remains unclear. The CDR3 is made up of 14 amino acids. Trimming removed 1 base from V and 9 bases from J, with 13 bases in between. The CDR3: CASSLDPIRVEQFF. The CDR3 DNA sequence: TGTGCCAGCAGTTTAGATCCCATCCGGGTTGAGCAGTTCTTC.

On this clonotype: This may come from a read error, since a much larger clone is one base off. The rearrangement joins TRBV12-5 to TRBJ2-1; no firm D call. Germline lookup yields CDR1 LGHNT and CDR2 FRNRAP. Trimming cost V 3 bases and J 5 bases, with 11 bases left between them. The CDR3 is 14 residues long. Written as DNA, the CDR3 is TGTGCTAGTGGTTTACGAGTAACGAACAATGAGCAGTTCTTC. This encodes CASGLRVTNNEQFF.

Only a few counts were recorded for this clonotype. V usage is TRBV28 and J usage is TRBJ2-7; no firm D call. CDR1 and CDR2 (germline): MDHEN, SYDVKM. The CDR3 contains 13 residues. Trimming stripped 6 bases from V and 4 bases from J, with 13 bases between. CDR3 residues: CASSRNGPYEQYF. As DNA, the CDR3 is TGTGCCAGCAGCCGTAACGGACCGTACGAGCAGTACTTC.

The chain employs TRBV7-9 and TRBJ2-5; D perhaps matches TRBD1 (6 bases). Per the germline V gene, CDR1 is SEHNR and CDR2 is FQNEAQ (reference sequence). Trimming pared 7 bases from V and 4 bases from J, leaving 13 bases between. The CDR3 has 13 amino acids. CDR3 protein: CASIRGIIETQYF. In nucleotides, the CDR3 is TGTGCCAGCATCAGGGGAATCATAGAGACCCAGTACTTC.

As for this clonotype: One end of the junction fails to match germline, which may point to a read error. This chain uses TRBV4-2 with TRBJ2-2; perhaps TRBD2 as D (5 bases). The CDR3 runs 15 residues. Germline V gene sequence: CDR1 LGHNA, CDR2 YNFKEQ. CDR3 in amino acids: CASSQERLSTGELFF. The CDR3 bases are TGTGCCAGCAGCCAAGAACGGCTATCCACCGGGGAGCTTTTTTTT.

V usage is TRBV6-6 and J usage is TRBJ1-3; D is ambiguous. CDR1 is MNHNY, CDR2 SVGAGI, per germline (reference sequence). The CDR3 is 12 amino acids. Trimming removed 6 bases at V and 8 bases at J, with 11 bases between. CDR3 DNA: TGTGCCAGCAGACTCAGCAGAGACACCATATATTTT. This gives the protein CASRLSRDTIYF.